The sequence of this TCR beta chain was determined in a study of T cell repertoires in cytomegalovirus infection. Study summary: Selected CMV epitopes included recently identified HLA-C-restricted ones as well as well-studied HLA-B-restricted ones. Study results and limitations: Dominating the ex vivo response were HLA-C-restricted CMV-specific TCR beta clonotypes.

This clonotype was found a few times. Its antigen remains unknown. TCRdb analysed the reads with MiXCR anew, one entry per CDR3 protein. The profile shows some 500,000 distinct CDR3 sequences, about 33% of them singletons. The V gene end was trimmed by 5 bases and the J gene end by 5 bases; junction bases not matched to a gene: 12. CDR1 is SGHTA and CDR2 is FQGNSA in the germline V gene. The CDR3 has 16 residues. The V call is TRBV7-2, the J call TRBJ2-3, with 8 bases identical to TRBD1. Here the sequenced sample was cultured PBMCs, taken from culture after CMV antigen stimulation. The source of this sequence is a human donor in good health (CMV status not recorded). Some clones in this sample may be carry-over from other donors' samples. CDR3 in amino acids: CASSTNHQGAGDTQYF. CDR3 in DNA: TGTGCCAGCAGCACGAACCACCAGGGGGCCGGAGATACGCAGTATTTT.